This T cell receptor beta chain is drawn from a study of T-cell memory formation after mild COVID-19. Looking at the study overall: The two donors had largely donor-specific TCR clusters. Overall study results and limits: The appearance of some responding clones in pre-infection memory suggested that cross-reactive memory joined. Clones that shrank (day 15 to 85) were balanced CD4/CD8, whereas later expanders leaned CD4+.

Libraries for TCRalpha and TCRbeta carried sample barcodes and unique molecular identifiers via 5'RACE. TCRdb passed the 5' RACE reads through MiXCR, listing each CDR3 protein once. The table includes under 150,000 distinct CDR3 sequences, approximately 22% detected once. As concerns this clonotype: The antigen remains unidentified.

The J segment lost 2 bases and the V segment lost 7 bases, leaving 9 bases of the junction unmatched. Per the germline V gene, CDR1 is SGHKS and CDR2 is YYEKEE (reference sequence). CDR3 size: 14 residues. V and J are TRBV5-5 and TRBJ2-7, with 7 bases aligning to TRBD1. This clonotype was obtained from a man aged 18 to 29 who had mild COVID-19 (a few samples of this study predate the infection). Cell type and time point are not known. Sequenced sample: PBMCs or a T cell subset sorted from them (not recorded which). CDR3: CASGNRDSTYEQYF. DNA for the CDR3: TGTGCCAGCGGGAACCGGGACAGCACCTACGAGCAGTACTTC.